Each of the 15 T cell receptor beta chains below was sequenced from the same sample in a study of blood T cell repertoires in COVID-19. Sequencing was performed with immunoSEQ multiplex PCR; in TCRdb, only in-frame clones are kept and a portion is missing. The repertoire holds about 210,000 clones, with 92% as singletons. Sequencing was done on a sample of peripheral blood. The source of these receptors is a man aged 25-45 years with acute or convalescent COVID-19.

The CDR3 DNA sequence: TGTGCCAGCAGCCAAGACAGGGCGGCCTATGGCTACACCTTC. Translating it yields CASSQDRAAYGYTF. This sequence joins TRBV11-1 and TRBJ1-2, with 7 positions matching TRBD1. The CDR3 totals 14 residues. After removal of 5 bases from V and 4 bases from J, the junction contained 7 bases not matched to a gene. Germline V lookup: CDR1 SGHAT, CDR2 FQDESV (reference sequence).

This sequence joins TRBV28 and TRBJ2-1; maybe TRBD2 (6 bases). Trimming stripped 4 bases from V and 0 bases from J, with 13 bases between. The germline V gene has CDR1 MDHEN and CDR2 SYDVKM. CDR3 length equals 16 residues. The CDR3 sequence is CASSSQAGLSYNEQFF. Here the CDR3 DNA reads TGTGCCAGCAGTTCCCAAGCGGGTCTCTCCTACAATGAGCAGTTCTTC. Looking up the rest from reference TRBV28 and TRBJ2-1 gives the full variable domain: DVKVTQSSRYLVKRTGEKVFLECVQDMDHENMFWYRQDPGLGLRLIYFSYDVKMKEKGDIPEGYSVSREKKERFSLILESASTNQTSMYLCASSSQAGLSYNEQFFGPGTRLTVL.

V is TRBV4-2 and J is TRBJ1-1; TRBD1 is a possible D gene (5 bases). The CDR3 loop spans 16 amino acids. CDR1 and CDR2 from the germline V gene are LGHNA and YNFKEQ. V shed 4 bases and J shed 4 bases, with 19 bases lying between them. This chain's CDR3 is CASSRLGGTQTTEAFF. CDR3 nucleotides: TGTGCCAGCAGCCGTCTGGGGGGAACTCAGACCACTGAAGCTTTCTTT.

V is TRBV30 and J is TRBJ1-5; possibly TRBD1 for D (6 bases). Germline CDR1 reads GTSNPN; CDR2 reads SVGIG (reference sequence). The germline V and J ends were trimmed by 2 bases and 0 bases, with 11 bases remaining between them. This CDR3 has 15 amino acids. The CDR3 DNA reads as TGTGCCTGGAGTTCCGGGACACCTAGCAATCAGCCCCAGCATTTT. Its protein is CAWSSGTPSNQPQHF.

The V gene is TRBV7-3, the J gene TRBJ2-3; perhaps TRBD2 as D (6 bases). The V end was cut by 1 base, the J end by 0 bases, with 14 bases between. The CDR3 has 17 residues. Germline V lookup: CDR1 SGHTA, CDR2 FQGTGA. As DNA, the CDR3 is TGTGCCAGCAGCTTAAGGGGCGCGGGGCATAGCACAGATACGCAGTATTTT. It yields the protein CASSLRGAGHSTDTQYF.

The sample holds one count of this clone. The genes are TRBV28 and TRBJ2-1; 7 nucleotides match TRBD2. The V gene's germline CDR1 is MDHEN and CDR2 SYDVKM. The V segment lost 1 base and the J segment 6 bases; nucleotides outside the gene matches: 3. The CDR3 has 14 residues. DNA for the CDR3: TGTGCCAGCAGTTTATCCTCGGGGGGCAATGAGCAGTTCTTC. This codes for CASSLSSGGNEQFF. Using reference TRBV28 and TRBJ2-1 for the parts outside the CDR3, the full variable domain is DVKVTQSSRYLVKRTGEKVFLECVQDMDHENMFWYRQDPGLGLRLIYFSYDVKMKEKGDIPEGYSVSREKKERFSLILESASTNQTSMYLCASSLSSGGNEQFFGPGTRLTVL.

J is TRBJ1-5 and V is TRBV25-1; no firm D call. The V gene lost 0 bases and the J gene lost 11 bases, with 17 bases spanning the gap. Germline CDR1 reads MGHDK; CDR2 reads SYGVNS. This CDR3 spans 15 amino acids. CDR3 in DNA: TGTGCCAGCAGTGAATACGGAGCTGGTCGGGATGCCCAGCATTTT. As protein: CASSEYGAGRDAQHF.

This chain connects TRBV5-1 to TRBJ2-3, with a weak D call TRBD1 (6 bases). This CDR3 contains 17 residues. Between the trimmed V and J ends, which lost 2 bases and 0 bases, there was a span of 16 bases. Germline V lookup: CDR1 SGHRS, CDR2 YFSETQ. In nucleotides, the CDR3 is TGCGCCAGCAGCTTTGCAGGGACATCCTCTAGCACAGATACGCAGTATTTT. Amino acids: CASSFAGTSSSTDTQYF. The full variable domain, its missing parts supplied by reference TRBV5-1 and TRBJ2-3, is KAGVTQTPRYLIKTRGQQVTLSCSPISGHRSVSWYQQTPGQGLQFLFEYFSETQRNKGNFPGRFSGRQFSNSRSEMNVSTLELGDSALYLCASSFAGTSSSTDTQYFGPGTRLTVL.

V gene TRBV4-1 combines with J gene TRBJ2-4; D perhaps matches TRBD1 (5 bases). CDR1 is MGHRA, CDR2 YSYEKL, per germline. CDR3 size: 15 residues. V lost 4 bases and J 0 bases, leaving 10 bases between the germline ends. CDR3 nucleotide sequence: TGCGCCAGCAGCCGCTTCAGGGTAGCCAAAAACATTCAGTACTTC. Translating gives CASSRFRVAKNIQYF.

CDR3 residues: CASSFVASVYQETQYF. The CDR3 DNA reads TGTGCCAGCAGTTTTGTGGCTAGCGTTTACCAAGAGACCCAGTACTTC. The chain is built from TRBV28 and TRBJ2-5, with D perhaps TRBD2 (6 bases). The CDR3 extends over 16 amino acids. Germline lookup yields CDR1 MDHEN and CDR2 SYDVKM. The V gene lost 3 bases and the J gene lost 0 bases, with 14 bases spanning the gap.

The chain recombines TRBV15 with TRBJ1-1; D remains unclear. Trimming shortened V by 2 bases and J by 5 bases, and 15 bases separated the two germline ends. CDR1 LNHNV and CDR2 YYDKDF come from the germline V gene (reference sequence). The CDR3 sequence is 15 residues long. CDR3 in DNA: TGTGCCACCAGCAGAAAGGAGGGCCTACCAACTGAAGCTTTCTTT. Encoded protein: CATSRKEGLPTEAFF. Filled out from reference TRBV15 and TRBJ1-1, the complete variable domain reads DAMVIQNPRYQVTQFGKPVTLSCSQTLNHNVMYWYQQKSSQAPKLLFHYYDKDFNNEADTPDNFQSRRPNTSFCFLDIRSPGLGDTAMYLCATSRKEGLPTEAFFGQGTRLTVV.

This rearrangement joins TRBV7-9 to TRBJ2-3; TRBD2 agrees at 8 bases. CDR3 length: 15 amino acids. Germline V gene lookup returns CDR1 SEHNR and CDR2 FQNEAQ (reference sequence). V dropped 2 bases and J dropped 4; count of bases not matched to a gene: 5. The CDR3 nucleotides are TGTGCCAGCAGCTTAACCCAGCGGGGGCCAGATACGCAGTATTTT. Translation gives CASSLTQRGPDTQYF.

The V and J genes are TRBV7-9 and TRBJ2-2; 7 bases are a match to TRBD1. This CDR3 is built from 14 residues. V trimming: 9 bases; J trimming: 1 base; junction bases outside the gene matches: 5. Germline-derived CDR1 and CDR2 are SEHNR and FQNEAQ (reference sequence). CDR3 residues: CARTGTENTGELFF. The CDR3 DNA follows: TGTGCCAGGACCGGGACAGAGAACACCGGGGAGCTGTTTTTT.

The rearrangement links TRBV20-1 to TRBJ2-1; no clear D. The CDR3 is made up of 11 amino acids. V lost 8 bases, J lost 2 bases, and 7 bases lay in between. Per germline, CDR1 DFQATT and CDR2 SNEGSKA (reference sequence). CDR3 sequence (DNA): TGCAGTAGCCAAACCTACAATGAGCAGTTCTTC. Translating gives CSSQTYNEQFF.

CDR3 DNA: TGCGCCAGCAGCCAAGATTGGCGCGACAGTTCCAATGAAAAACTGTTTTTT. It translates to CASSQDWRDSSNEKLFF. V gene TRBV4-1 combines with J gene TRBJ1-4, with D possibly being TRBD1 (5 bases). Trimming took 0 bases from V and 5 from J, leaving 16 bases between them. The CDR3 sequence is 17 residues long. Germline V lookup: CDR1 MGHRA, CDR2 YSYEKL.